The clone carrying this T cell receptor beta chain has a count of ten or more. Its antigen remains unknown. This sample was included in a study of regulatory T cells in long-lasting Graves disease. Study-wide points: Accuracy might have suffered from few samples.

V dropped 2 bases and J dropped 5 bases, with 13 bases sitting between them. This CDR3 is built from 14 residues. Germline V gives CDR1 SNHLY, CDR2 FYNNEI. Both iRepertoire HTBI primers and Arm-PCR of CDR3 regions were used to build the TCR beta libraries. One entry per CDR3 protein results from TCRdb running MiXCR on the multiplex PCR reads. The data contain 410,000 or so distinct CDR3 sequences, 14% to 15% of them seen just once; the ten biggest clones take up around 17%. Time point here: newly diagnosed GD, antithyroid drugs for less than 3 months. The TCR library was made from RNA that had been extracted from PBMCs in TRIzol. The same specimen was also included in a second study, on T cells in Graves' hyperthyroidism and ophthalmopathy. As that study records: A set of HTBI primers served as the primers for a first-round RT-PCR of the TCR CDR3. Blood also carried most thyroid clonotypes expanded above 0.001.

This TCR derives from a woman aged 25 to 39 with Graves disease. Here the sequenced sample was peripheral blood mononuclear cells (PBMCs), taken at new diagnosis, from a patient treated with antithyroid drugs. The chain employs TRBV2 and TRBJ2-7, with a tentative D call TRBD2 (5 bases). The CDR3 DNA is TGTGCCAGCAGTGAATGGACCCCGCGGGACGAGCAGTACTTC. This codes for CASSEWTPRDEQYF.